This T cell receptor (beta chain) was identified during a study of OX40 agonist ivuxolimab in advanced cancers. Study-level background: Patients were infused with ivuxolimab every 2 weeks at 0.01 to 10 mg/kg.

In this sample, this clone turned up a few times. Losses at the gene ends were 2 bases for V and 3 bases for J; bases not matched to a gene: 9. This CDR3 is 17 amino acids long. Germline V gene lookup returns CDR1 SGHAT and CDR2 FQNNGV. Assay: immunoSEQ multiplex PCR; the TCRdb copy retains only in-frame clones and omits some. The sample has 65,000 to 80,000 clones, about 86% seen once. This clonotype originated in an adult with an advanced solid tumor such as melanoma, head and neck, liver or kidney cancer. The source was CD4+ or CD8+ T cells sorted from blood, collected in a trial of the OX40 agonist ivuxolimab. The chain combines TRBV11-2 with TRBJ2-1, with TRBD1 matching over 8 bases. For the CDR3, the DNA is TGTGCCAGCAGCTTAACTCGGACAGGGAGTCACTACAATGAGCAGTTCTTC. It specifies CASSLTRTGSHYNEQFF.